This TCR beta chain derives from a study of blood T cell repertoires in COVID-19. About the research overall: In each case, the material was cDNA or gDNA derived from T cells, B-cell-depleted T cells, or PBMCs.

Germline lookup yields CDR1 SGHAT and CDR2 FQNNGV. Germline trimming cut 0 bases from V and 3 bases from J; bases unmatched to any gene: 2. This CDR3 has 15 residues. Per the original methods: By means of reference gene primer amplification, nucleated cell counts were estimated. TCRdb's copy holds only in-frame clones and misses some; the assay was immunoSEQ multiplex PCR. The V and J calls and clone size come from that table; D and trimming were worked out from the DNA. Of under 250,000 clones in the sample, around 86% were seen once. The sequence came from a woman aged 45 to 65 with acute COVID-19. The sequenced material came from PBMCs or T cells enriched from blood (not recorded which). The chain combines TRBV11-2 with TRBJ2-1; 7 positions agree with TRBD1. The CDR3 protein is CASSLDGQDYNEQFF. In DNA, the CDR3 is TGTGCCAGCAGCTTAGATGGACAGGACTACAATGAGCAGTTCTTC.